The entry that follows covers one T cell receptor (beta chain) sequence. Antigen specificity is unknown. This entry belongs to a study of T cell repertoires in cytomegalovirus infection. TCRdb reprocessed the reads with MiXCR, giving one entry per CDR3 protein. The sample lists roughly 990,000 distinct CDR3 sequences; under 40% were seen once. The specimen was cultured CD8+ T cells from PBMCs, collected from culture after CMV antigen stimulation. This TCR derives from a human donor in good health (CMV status not recorded). Some clones in this sample may be carry-over from other donors' samples.

The CDR3 DNA reads as TGTGCCACCAGTGGAAAGGACAGGGCAACCGGGGAGCTGTTTTTT. This codes for CATSGKDRATGELFF. The rearrangement joins TRBV24-1 to TRBJ2-2, with 8 positions matching TRBD1. Germline V gene data show CDR1 as KGHDR and CDR2 as SFDVKD. Germline trimming cut 5 bases from V and 5 bases from J; bases unmatched to any gene: 6. The CDR3 has 15 residues.